A single count supports the clone carrying this T cell receptor beta chain. The data are from a study of blood T cell repertoires in COVID-19. At the level of the study: COVID-19 samples collected from the United States, Italy and Spain covered acute and convalescent phases. T cells, B-cell-depleted T cells, or PBMCs provided the cDNA or gDNA that served as material.

V was pared by 4 bases and J by 8 bases, with 1 base of the junction left unmatched. Looked up from germline, CDR1 is LGHNA and CDR2 is YNFKEQ. There are 11 residues in the CDR3. Clones were read by immunoSEQ multiplex PCR, and TCRdb kept only the in-frame ones, dropping some. Among about 160,000 clones listed, roughly 90% were seen once. The rearrangement uses TRBV4-2 and TRBJ2-5, with 7 bases fitting TRBD2. The source of this sequence is a woman between 65 and 79 years old with acute or convalescent COVID-19. The material sequenced was peripheral blood. The CDR3 coding sequence is TGTGCCAGCAGCCCGGGAGGCACCCAGTACTTC. This gives the protein CASSPGGTQYF.